One and the same sample provided the 16 T cell receptor beta chains below, sequenced in a study of Graves' ophthalmopathy and Graves' hyperthyroidism. RNA transcripts were the source from which TCR beta CDR3 regions were amplified. HTBI primers served in a first-round RT-PCR, which a second-round multiplex PCR followed. One entry per CDR3 protein, called by TCRdb with MiXCR from the multiplex PCR reads. The sample yields a few hundred thousand distinct CDR3 sequences, about a sixth seen once. Sample: peripheral blood. The receptors were sampled from an adult man with Graves' ophthalmopathy.

This clonotype was seen at least ten times. The chain links TRBV20-1 to TRBJ2-7; weak D call: TRBD2 (6 bases). The CDR3 covers 12 residues. Germline V gives CDR1 DFQATT, CDR2 SNEGSKA (reference sequence). With 7 bases removed from V and 2 bases from J, the gap between germline ends came to 12 bases. For the CDR3, the DNA is TGCAGTGGTCAGGGAGGCGCCTACGAGCAGTACTTC. It specifies CSGQGGAYEQYF.

This clonotype was picked up a small number of times. The chain is built from TRBV7-9 and TRBJ2-1, with D uncertain. Per the germline V gene, CDR1 is SEHNR and CDR2 is FQNEAQ (reference sequence). CDR3 length equals 15 residues. V shed 1 base and J shed 0 bases, with 7 bases lying between them. CDR3 sequence (DNA): TGTGCCAGCAGCTTAGAGGGTGACTCCTACAATGAGCAGTTCTTC. Translation gives CASSLEGDSYNEQFF.

The CDR3 DNA reads TGTGCCAGCTCACCTGGGTTGGATCAGCCCCAGCATTTT. Amino acids: CASSPGLDQPQHF. The chain joins TRBV18 to TRBJ1-5; D not certain. Germline CDR1 reads KGHSH; CDR2 reads LQKENI. This CDR3 has 13 amino acids. The ends were cut back, 3 bases at V and 5 bases at J, with 8 bases in the middle.

This clonotype was detected ten times or more. The genes are TRBV20-1 and TRBJ1-2; TRBD1 agrees at 10 bases. The CDR3 has 17 residues. Germline assignment: CDR1 DFQATT and CDR2 SNEGSKA (reference sequence). After removal of 3 bases from V and 8 bases from J, the junction contained 18 bases not matched to a gene. CDR3 sequence (DNA): TGCAGTGCTAGTCCGACAGGGGGCAGGAAGGTGTTTCGCGGCTACACCTTC. Its protein product is CSASPTGGRKVFRGYTF.

This clonotype was seen only a few times. V and J are TRBV12-3 or TRBV12-4 and TRBJ1-2; D remains ambiguous. There are 13 residues in the CDR3. Trimming took off 7 bases at V and 1 base at J, with 10 bases between the two ends. The CDR3 bases are TGTGCCAGCACCCTCGGGGTTAACTATGGCTACACCTTC. Amino acids: CASTLGVNYGYTF.

This clonotype appeared many times. This chain connects TRBV19 to TRBJ1-1, with no clear D. This CDR3 contains 14 residues. V was cut by 8 bases and J by 3 bases, with 16 bases left in between. Germline CDR1 and CDR2: LNHDA and SQIVND (reference sequence). This CDR3 reads CASRGNTFYTEAFF. CDR3 nucleotide sequence: TGTGCCAGTCGGGGAAATACATTTTACACTGAAGCTTTCTTT. Based on the CDR3 plus reference TRBV19 and TRBJ1-1, the full variable domain is DGGITQSPKYLFRKEGQNVTLSCEQNLNHDAMYWYRQDPGQGLRLIYYSQIVNDFQKGDIAEGYSVSREKKESFPLTVTSAQKNPTAFYLCASRGNTFYTEAFFGQGTRLTVV.

Many counts were recorded for this clonotype. The V call is TRBV3-1, the J call TRBJ1-2; 8 positions agree with TRBD1. V lost 5 bases to trimming and J lost 8 bases; unmatched junction nucleotides: 7. From germline, CDR1 is LGHDT and CDR2 YNNKEL (reference sequence). The CDR3 has 13 residues. The CDR3 DNA is TGTGCCAGCAGCGACACAGGGGGAAGGGGCTACACCTTC. Encoded protein: CASSDTGGRGYTF.

This clonotype was seen ten or more times. The CDR3 DNA sequence: TGTGCCAGCAGTTCCCCGGGACAGGGCCCTCTCGAGCAGTACTTC. Translating it yields CASSSPGQGPLEQYF. The chain combines TRBV2 with TRBJ2-7, with 9 bases lining up with TRBD1. The CDR3 runs to 15 residues. V shed 5 bases, J shed 6 bases, and the junction held 11 bases outside the gene matches. In germline, CDR1 is SNHLY, CDR2 FYNNEI.

This chain uses TRBV7-2 with TRBJ1-5; D possibly corresponds to TRBD1 (6 bases). V lost 0 bases and J 3 bases, leaving 12 bases between the germline ends. Germline-derived CDR1 and CDR2 are SGHTA and FQGNSA. CDR3 length: 16 residues. CDR3 DNA sequence: TGTGCCAGCAGCTTAGCAGGGGGGGGCCCCAATCAGCCCCAGCATTTT. This encodes CASSLAGGGPNQPQHF.

This clonotype was counted at least ten times. The V gene is TRBV2, the J gene TRBJ2-2; no reliable D call. V lost 3 bases and J 3 bases, leaving 8 bases between the germline ends. The CDR3 has 14 amino acids. Germline CDR1 SNHLY, CDR2 FYNNEI. The CDR3 sequence: CASSDRLYTGELFF. The CDR3 region has the DNA TGTGCCAGCAGTGACAGGCTCTACACCGGGGAGCTGTTTTTT.

This clonotype has a count of ten or more. This rearrangement joins TRBV12-3 or TRBV12-4 to TRBJ2-7; D not certain. V lost 5 bases, J lost 7 bases, and 12 bases lay in between. This CDR3 is 12 amino acids long. CDR3 DNA sequence: TGTGCCAGCAGTCAGACCCCGTTTGAGCAGTACTTC. This codes for CASSQTPFEQYF.

This clonotype showed up many times. The chain uses TRBV2 and TRBJ1-5, with 7 bases fitting TRBD1. V lost 6 bases and J lost 2; bases outside the gene matches: 7. The CDR3 consists of 15 residues. The germline CDR1 and CDR2 sequences are SNHLY and FYNNEI. CDR3 DNA: TGTGCCAGCAGCGCGGGTACAGGGGGCAATCAGCCCCAGCATTTT. Translating it yields CASSAGTGGNQPQHF.

V is TRBV12-3 or TRBV12-4 and J is TRBJ2-7; D may be TRBD1 (6 bases). Trimming removed 2 bases from V and 2 bases from J, with 10 bases in between. The CDR3 is made up of 14 amino acids. This CDR3 is CASSLLDRTYEQYF. The DNA of the CDR3 is TGTGCCAGCAGTTTATTGGACAGAACCTACGAGCAGTACTTC.

The chain employs TRBV12-3 or TRBV12-4 and TRBJ2-2, with TRBD1 matching over 11 bases. Germline trimming cut 6 bases from V and 7 bases from J; bases unmatched to any gene: 16. The CDR3 covers 18 residues. The CDR3 loop is CASRSSPWTGGSYGELFF. The CDR3 DNA is TGTGCCAGCAGGAGCTCCCCCTGGACAGGGGGCTCATACGGGGAGCTGTTTTTT.

This clonotype was seen at least ten times. This sequence joins TRBV30 and TRBJ2-5; D unclear. This CDR3 region has 14 residues. Germline V lookup: CDR1 GTSNPN, CDR2 SVGIG (reference sequence). The ends were cut back, 0 bases at V and 5 bases at J, with 13 bases in the middle. This CDR3 reads CAWSVQSGGETQYF. The CDR3 bases are TGTGCCTGGAGTGTACAGTCAGGTGGGGAGACCCAGTACTTC.

This clonotype was recorded at least ten times. The chain recombines TRBV3-1 with TRBJ1-2; D gene ambiguous. Germline assignment: CDR1 LGHDT and CDR2 YNNKEL (reference sequence). Trimming removed 6 bases at V and 8 bases at J, with 10 bases between. The CDR3 sequence is 11 residues long. The chain's CDR3 is CASRHSGGYTF. The DNA of the CDR3 is TGTGCCAGCAGACACAGCGGAGGCTACACCTTC. Complete variable domain (other parts from reference TRBV3-1 and TRBJ1-2): DTAVSQTPKYLVTQMGNDKSIKCEQNLGHDTMYWYKQDSKKFLKIMFSYNNKELIINETVPNRFSPKSPDKAHLNLHINSLELGDSAVYFCASRHSGGYTFGSGTRLTVV.